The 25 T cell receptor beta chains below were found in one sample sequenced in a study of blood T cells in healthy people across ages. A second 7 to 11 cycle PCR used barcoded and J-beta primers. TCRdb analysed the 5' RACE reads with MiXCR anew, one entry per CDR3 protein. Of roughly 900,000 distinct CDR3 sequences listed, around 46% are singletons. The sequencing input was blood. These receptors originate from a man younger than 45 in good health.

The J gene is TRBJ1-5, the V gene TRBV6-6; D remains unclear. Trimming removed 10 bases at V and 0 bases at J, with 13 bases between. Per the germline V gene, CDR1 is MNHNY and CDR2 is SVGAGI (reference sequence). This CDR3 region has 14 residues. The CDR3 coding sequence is TGTGCCACGCAGGCGGGATATAGCAATCAGCCCCAGCATTTT. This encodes CATQAGYSNQPQHF.

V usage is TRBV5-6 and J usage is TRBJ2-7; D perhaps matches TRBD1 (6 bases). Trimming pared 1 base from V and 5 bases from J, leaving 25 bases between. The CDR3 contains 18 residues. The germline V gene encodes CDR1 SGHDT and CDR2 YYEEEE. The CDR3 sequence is CASSLWLKQGWIQDEQYF. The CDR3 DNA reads TGTGCCAGCAGCTTGTGGTTGAAACAGGGATGGATACAGGACGAGCAGTACTTC.

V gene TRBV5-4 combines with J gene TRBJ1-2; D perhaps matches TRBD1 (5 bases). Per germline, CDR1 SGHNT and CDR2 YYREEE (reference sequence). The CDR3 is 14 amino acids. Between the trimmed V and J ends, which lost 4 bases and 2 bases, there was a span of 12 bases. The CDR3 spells CASSPRDPNYGYTF. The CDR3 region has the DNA TGTGCCAGCAGCCCTCGGGACCCCAACTATGGCTACACCTTC.

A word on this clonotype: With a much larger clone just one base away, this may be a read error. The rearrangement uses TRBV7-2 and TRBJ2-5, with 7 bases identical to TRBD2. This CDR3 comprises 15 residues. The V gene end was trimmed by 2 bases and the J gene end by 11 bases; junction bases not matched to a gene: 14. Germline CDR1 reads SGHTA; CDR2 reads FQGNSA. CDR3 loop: CASSLWGGSYNEQYF. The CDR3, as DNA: TGTGCCAGCAGCTTATGGGGGGGGTCCTACAATGAGCAGTACTTC.

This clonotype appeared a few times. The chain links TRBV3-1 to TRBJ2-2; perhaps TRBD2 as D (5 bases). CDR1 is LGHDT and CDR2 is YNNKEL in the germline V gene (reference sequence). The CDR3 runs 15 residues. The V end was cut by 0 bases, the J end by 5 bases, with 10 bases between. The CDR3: CASSQELRVTGELFF. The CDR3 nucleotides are TGTGCCAGCAGCCAAGAACTGAGGGTTACCGGGGAGCTGTTTTTT.

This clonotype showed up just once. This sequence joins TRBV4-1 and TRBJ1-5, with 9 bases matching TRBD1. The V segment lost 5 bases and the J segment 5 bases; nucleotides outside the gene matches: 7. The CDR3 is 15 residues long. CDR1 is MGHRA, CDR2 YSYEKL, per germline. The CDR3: CASSFRQGDDQPQHF. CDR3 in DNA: TGCGCCAGCAGCTTCCGACAGGGGGACGATCAGCCCCAGCATTTT.

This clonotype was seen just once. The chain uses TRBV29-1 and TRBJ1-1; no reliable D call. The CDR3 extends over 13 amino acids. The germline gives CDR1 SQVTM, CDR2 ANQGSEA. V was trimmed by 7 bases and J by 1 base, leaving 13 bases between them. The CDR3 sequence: CSARTNPNTEAFF. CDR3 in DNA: TGCAGCGCGAGGACTAATCCGAACACTGAAGCTTTCTTT.

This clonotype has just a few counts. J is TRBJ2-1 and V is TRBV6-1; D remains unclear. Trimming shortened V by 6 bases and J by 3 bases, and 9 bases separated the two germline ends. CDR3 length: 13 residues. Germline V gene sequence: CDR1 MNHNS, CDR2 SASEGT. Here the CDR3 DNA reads TGTGCCAGCAGGTCGGGCAGCTACAATGAGCAGTTCTTC. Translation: CASRSGSYNEQFF.

The CDR3 DNA sequence: TGTGCCAGCAGTGAGGGGGCGGTATATAATTCACCCCTCCACTTT. Encoded protein: CASSEGAVYNSPLHF. This chain connects TRBV25-1 to TRBJ1-6; D perhaps matches TRBD1 (6 bases). The V gene lost 3 bases and the J gene lost 4 bases, with 10 bases spanning the gap. This CDR3 has 15 amino acids. CDR1 MGHDK and CDR2 SYGVNS come from the germline V gene.

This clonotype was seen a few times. CDR3 sequence reads: CASSSTRGDYGYTF. CDR3 nucleotide sequence: TGTGCCAGCAGCTCAACCAGGGGGGACTATGGCTACACCTTC. The V and J genes are TRBV5-6 and TRBJ1-2; 7 nucleotides match TRBD1. From germline, CDR1 is SGHDT and CDR2 YYEEEE. There are 14 residues in the CDR3. After removal of 3 bases from V and 3 bases from J, the junction contained 5 bases not matched to a gene. The whole variable domain, filled in from reference TRBV5-6 and TRBJ1-2, reads DAGVTQSPTHLIKTRGQQVTLRCSPKSGHDTVSWYQQALGQGPQFIFQYYEEEERQRGNFPDRFSGHQFPNYSSELNVNALLLGDSALYLCASSSTRGDYGYTFGSGTRLTVV.

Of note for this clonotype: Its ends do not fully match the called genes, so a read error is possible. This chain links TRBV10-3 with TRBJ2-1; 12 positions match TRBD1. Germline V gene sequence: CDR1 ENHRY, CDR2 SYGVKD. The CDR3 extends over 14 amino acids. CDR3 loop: CVIRPGQGAGEQFF. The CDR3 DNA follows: TGTGTCATCAGGCCGGGACAGGGGGCTGGTGAGCAGTTCTTC.

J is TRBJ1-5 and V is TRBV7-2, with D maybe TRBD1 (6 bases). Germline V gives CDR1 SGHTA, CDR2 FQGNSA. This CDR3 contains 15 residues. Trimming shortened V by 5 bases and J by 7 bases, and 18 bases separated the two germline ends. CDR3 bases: TGTGCCAGCAGCCCCACCCCGCAGGGGAACCAGCCCCAGCATTTT. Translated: CASSPTPQGNQPQHF.

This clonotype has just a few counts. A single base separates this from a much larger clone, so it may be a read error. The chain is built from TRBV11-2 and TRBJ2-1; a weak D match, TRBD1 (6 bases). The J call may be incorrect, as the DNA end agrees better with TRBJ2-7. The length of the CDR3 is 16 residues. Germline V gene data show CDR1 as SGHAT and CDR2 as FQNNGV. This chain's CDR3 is CASGSRADSSYNEQYF. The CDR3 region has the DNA TGTGCCAGCGGATCTAGGGCGGACAGCTCCTACAATGAGCAGTACTTC.

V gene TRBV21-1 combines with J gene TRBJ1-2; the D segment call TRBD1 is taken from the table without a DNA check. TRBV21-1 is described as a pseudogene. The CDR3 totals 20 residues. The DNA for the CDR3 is TGTGCCAGCAGCAAAGCGCTTTGTATACGGGACAGGCACCCTAACTATGGCTACACCTTC. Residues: CASSKALCIRDRHPNYGYTF.

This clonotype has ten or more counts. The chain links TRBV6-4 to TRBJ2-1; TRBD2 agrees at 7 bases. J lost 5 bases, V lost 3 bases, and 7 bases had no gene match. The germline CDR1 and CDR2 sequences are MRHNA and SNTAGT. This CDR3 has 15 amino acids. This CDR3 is CASSEVGGSNNEQFF. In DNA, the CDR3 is TGTGCCAGCAGTGAGGTGGGGGGGTCTAACAATGAGCAGTTCTTC.

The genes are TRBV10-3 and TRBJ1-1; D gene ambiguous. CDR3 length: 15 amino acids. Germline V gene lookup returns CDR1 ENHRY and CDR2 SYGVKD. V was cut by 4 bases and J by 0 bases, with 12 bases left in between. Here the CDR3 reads CAISVGPAMNTEAFF. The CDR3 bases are TGTGCCATCAGTGTGGGCCCGGCTATGAACACTGAAGCTTTCTTT.

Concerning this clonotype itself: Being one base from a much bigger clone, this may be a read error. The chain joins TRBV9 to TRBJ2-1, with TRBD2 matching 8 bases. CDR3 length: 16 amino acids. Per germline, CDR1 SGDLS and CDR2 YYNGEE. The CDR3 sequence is CASNVVSRGGGNEQFF. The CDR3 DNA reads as TGTGCCAGCAACGTAGTCTCTCGGGGGGGCGGGAATGAGCAGTTCTTC.

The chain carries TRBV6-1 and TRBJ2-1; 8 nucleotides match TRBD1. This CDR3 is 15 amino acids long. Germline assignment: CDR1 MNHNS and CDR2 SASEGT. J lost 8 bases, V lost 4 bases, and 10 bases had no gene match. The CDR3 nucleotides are TGTGCCAGCAGTGCCCCCGACAGGGGTGAAGATGAGCAGTTCTTC. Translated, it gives CASSAPDRGEDEQFF.

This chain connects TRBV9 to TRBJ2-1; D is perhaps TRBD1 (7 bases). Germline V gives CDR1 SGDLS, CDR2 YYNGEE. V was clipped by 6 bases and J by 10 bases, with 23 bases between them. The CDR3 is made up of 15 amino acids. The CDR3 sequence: CASNPDRVGGREQFF. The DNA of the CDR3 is TGTGCCAGCAACCCCGACAGGGTGGGGGGACGGGAGCAGTTCTTC.

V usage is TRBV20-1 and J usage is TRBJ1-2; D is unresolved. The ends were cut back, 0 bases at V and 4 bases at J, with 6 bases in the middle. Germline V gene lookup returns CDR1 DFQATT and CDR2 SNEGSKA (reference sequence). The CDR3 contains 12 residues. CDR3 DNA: TGCAGTGCTAGAGACGGTACCTATGGCTACACCTTC. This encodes CSARDGTYGYTF.

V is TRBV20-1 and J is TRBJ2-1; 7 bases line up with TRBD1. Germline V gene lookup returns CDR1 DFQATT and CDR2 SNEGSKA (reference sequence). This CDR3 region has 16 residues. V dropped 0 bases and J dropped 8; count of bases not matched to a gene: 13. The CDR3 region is CSAREGRQGSYHEQFF. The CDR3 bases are TGCAGTGCTAGAGAGGGGAGACAGGGAAGTTACCATGAGCAGTTCTTC.

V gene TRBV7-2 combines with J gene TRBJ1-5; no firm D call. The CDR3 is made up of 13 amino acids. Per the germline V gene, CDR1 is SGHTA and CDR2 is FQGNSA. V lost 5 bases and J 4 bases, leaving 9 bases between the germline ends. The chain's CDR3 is CASSAEQNQPQHF. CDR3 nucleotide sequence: TGTGCCAGCAGCGCAGAGCAGAATCAGCCCCAGCATTTT.

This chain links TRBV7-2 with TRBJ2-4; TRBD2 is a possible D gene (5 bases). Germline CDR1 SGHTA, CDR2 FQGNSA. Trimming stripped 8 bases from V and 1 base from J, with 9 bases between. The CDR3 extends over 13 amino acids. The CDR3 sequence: CASRESAKNIQYF. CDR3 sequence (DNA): TGTGCCAGCCGGGAATCGGCCAAAAACATTCAGTACTTC.

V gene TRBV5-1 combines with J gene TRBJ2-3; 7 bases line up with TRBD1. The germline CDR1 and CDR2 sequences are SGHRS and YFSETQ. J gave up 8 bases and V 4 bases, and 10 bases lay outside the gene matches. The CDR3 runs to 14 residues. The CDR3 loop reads CASSPDREVGTQYF. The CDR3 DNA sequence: TGCGCCAGCAGCCCCGACAGGGAAGTAGGTACGCAGTATTTT.

The CDR3 loop reads CASRQTSETQYF. The CDR3 coding sequence is TGTGCCAGCAGGCAAACGTCTGAGACCCAGTACTTC. The rearrangement links TRBV7-8 to TRBJ2-7; D uncertain. The J call may be mistaken, given a closer DNA end match to TRBJ2-5. The CDR3 is 12 amino acids. Germline V gene lookup returns CDR1 SGHVS and CDR2 FQNEAQ.